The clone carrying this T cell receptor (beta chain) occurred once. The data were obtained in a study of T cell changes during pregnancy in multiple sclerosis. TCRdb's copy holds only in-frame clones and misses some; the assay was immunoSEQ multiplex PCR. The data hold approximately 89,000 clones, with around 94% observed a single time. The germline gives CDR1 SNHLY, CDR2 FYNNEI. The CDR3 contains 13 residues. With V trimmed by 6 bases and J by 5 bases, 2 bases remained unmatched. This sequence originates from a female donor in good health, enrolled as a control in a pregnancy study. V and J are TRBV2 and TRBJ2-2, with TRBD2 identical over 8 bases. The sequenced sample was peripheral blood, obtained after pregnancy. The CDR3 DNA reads TGTGCCAGCAGGGGACTAGTGACCGGGGAGCTGTTTTTT. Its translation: CASRGLVTGELFF.